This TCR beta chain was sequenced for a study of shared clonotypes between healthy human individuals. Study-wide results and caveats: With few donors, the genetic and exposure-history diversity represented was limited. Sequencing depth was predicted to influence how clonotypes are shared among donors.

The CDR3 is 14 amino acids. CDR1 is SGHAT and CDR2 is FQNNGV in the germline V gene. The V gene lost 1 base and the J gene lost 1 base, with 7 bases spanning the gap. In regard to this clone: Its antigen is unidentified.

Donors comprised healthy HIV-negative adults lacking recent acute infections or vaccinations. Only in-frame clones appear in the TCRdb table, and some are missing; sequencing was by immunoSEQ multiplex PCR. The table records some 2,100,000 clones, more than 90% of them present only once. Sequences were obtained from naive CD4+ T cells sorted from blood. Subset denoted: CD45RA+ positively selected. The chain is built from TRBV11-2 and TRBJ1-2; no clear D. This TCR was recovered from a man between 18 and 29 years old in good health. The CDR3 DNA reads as TGTGCCAGCAGCTTAGCGCTAGTTAACTATGGCTACACCTTC. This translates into CASSLALVNYGYTF.